These T cell receptor beta chains were read from a single sample in a study of shared clonotypes between healthy human individuals. Produced via immunoSEQ multiplex PCR; TCRdb's table is partial and in-frame only. The sample lists roughly 2 million clones, 90% to 96% occurring once. Sequencing was done on a sample of naive CD4+ T cells sorted from blood. The receptor source for this set is a young man in good health. Both conserved end residues are part of each CDR3. Each record gives: V gene, D gene, J gene, clone size, CDR3 DNA, CDR3 protein. The D gene is left open where the match is weak. Expanded clones get a size class; other rows say once, few or many, or leave the size out.

v_call: TRBV19
d_call: TRBD1
j_call: TRBJ1-4
clone_size: -
cdr3_nt: TGTGCCAGTAGCCAAATCAGGGGGCGTGGTGAAAAACTGTTTTTT
cdr3_aa: CASSQIRGRGEKLFF

v_call: TRBV6-1
d_call: TRBD1
j_call: TRBJ2-7
clone_size: -
cdr3_nt: TGTGCCAGCAGTGTATCGGACAGGAGAGAGCAGTACTTC
cdr3_aa: CASSVSDRREQYF

v_call: TRBV30
d_call: -
j_call: TRBJ2-3
clone_size: -
cdr3_nt: TGTGCCTGGAGTGAGGGGGTTAGCACAGATACGCAGTATTTT
cdr3_aa: CAWSEGVSTDTQYF

v_call: TRBV6-6
d_call: -
j_call: TRBJ2-1
clone_size: -
cdr3_nt: TGTGCCAGCAGTTACTCGAGGGACATATTCAACAATGAGCAGTTCTTC
cdr3_aa: CASSYSRDIFNNEQFF

v_call: TRBV9
d_call: TRBD1
j_call: TRBJ1-6
clone_size: -
cdr3_nt: TGTGCCAGCAGCGTAGAGATGGATCAGGACAGGAATTCACCCCTCCACTTT
cdr3_aa: CASSVEMDQDRNSPLHF

v_call: TRBV6-5
d_call: TRBD1
j_call: TRBJ1-2
clone_size: -
cdr3_nt: TGTGCCAGCAGGTCCTCCGGGACAGGCGGCTATGGCTACACCTTC
cdr3_aa: CASRSSGTGGYGYTF

v_call: TRBV5-1
d_call: -
j_call: TRBJ2-5
clone_size: -
cdr3_nt: TGCGCCAGCAGCTTGGGGAGACCCGGGGGATGGGAAGAGACCCAGTACTTC
cdr3_aa: CASSLGRPGGWEETQYF

v_call: TRBV9
d_call: -
j_call: TRBJ2-1
clone_size: once
cdr3_nt: TGTGCCAGCACCCGGTCACAGGGTGTTACGAATGAGCAGTTCTTC
cdr3_aa: CASTRSQGVTNEQFF

v_call: TRBV5-1
d_call: -
j_call: TRBJ1-2
clone_size: -
cdr3_nt: TGCGCCAGCAGCTCTGCTGACACCGACTATGGCTACACCTTC
cdr3_aa: CASSSADTDYGYTF

v_call: TRBV6-1
d_call: TRBD1
j_call: TRBJ2-7
clone_size: -
cdr3_nt: TGTGCCAGCAGTGAGAGGGACAGGGGGGACTACGAGCAGTACTTC
cdr3_aa: CASSERDRGDYEQYF

v_call: TRBV29-1
d_call: TRBD1
j_call: TRBJ2-3
clone_size: -
cdr3_nt: TGCAGCGTAGGACCCCGGGACAGGGGCACAGATACGCAGTATTTT
cdr3_aa: CSVGPRDRGTDTQYF

v_call: TRBV5-4
d_call: -
j_call: TRBJ1-2
clone_size: -
cdr3_nt: TGTGCCAGCAGCTGGACGGGGGGGCGCGACTATGGCTACACCTTC
cdr3_aa: CASSWTGGRDYGYTF

v_call: TRBV11-2
d_call: TRBD1
j_call: TRBJ1-1
clone_size: -
cdr3_nt: TGTGCCAGCAGCTTACAGGGGGCTCAGGGTGAAGCTTTCTTT
cdr3_aa: CASSLQGAQGEAFF

v_call: TRBV5-1
d_call: TRBD1
j_call: TRBJ1-6
clone_size: -
cdr3_nt: TGCGCCAGCAGACCGGACAGGGAGAGTTCACCCCTCCACTTT
cdr3_aa: CASRPDRESSPLHF

v_call: TRBV10-1
d_call: -
j_call: TRBJ2-5
clone_size: -
cdr3_nt: TGCGCCAGCAGTACTGGGGTACAAGAGACCCAGTACTTC
cdr3_aa: CASSTGVQETQYF

v_call: TRBV9
d_call: TRBD1
j_call: TRBJ2-1
clone_size: -
cdr3_nt: TGTGCCAGCAGCCGTGGACAGGGTTCCTACAATGAGCAGTTCTTC
cdr3_aa: CASSRGQGSYNEQFF

v_call: TRBV30
d_call: -
j_call: TRBJ2-1
clone_size: -
cdr3_nt: TGTGCCTGGGCCGGGACGGCGGACCAGCAGTTCTTC
cdr3_aa: CAWAGTADQQFF

v_call: TRBV6-5
d_call: -
j_call: TRBJ2-7
clone_size: -
cdr3_nt: TGTGCCAGCCGGCCTCAGGGCTACGAGCAGTACTTC
cdr3_aa: CASRPQGYEQYF

v_call: TRBV20-1
d_call: -
j_call: TRBJ2-7
clone_size: -
cdr3_nt: TGCAGTGCTCCCGGATCCAACGAGCAGTACTTC
cdr3_aa: CSAPGSNEQYF

v_call: TRBV9
d_call: TRBD1
j_call: TRBJ2-3
clone_size: -
cdr3_nt: TGTGCCAGCAGGGCCGGGACAGGGCGGACAGATACGCAGTATTTT
cdr3_aa: CASRAGTGRTDTQYF

v_call: TRBV7-2
d_call: TRBD2
j_call: TRBJ2-1
clone_size: -
cdr3_nt: TGTGCCAGCAGCTTAGCGGCGGGAGGGCCCTACAATGAGCAGTTCTTC
cdr3_aa: CASSLAAGGPYNEQFF

v_call: TRBV4-1
d_call: -
j_call: TRBJ2-3
clone_size: -
cdr3_nt: TGCGCCAGCAGGAAGGAGTTCCTTAGCACAGATACGCAGTATTTT
cdr3_aa: CASRKEFLSTDTQYF

v_call: TRBV6-1
d_call: TRBD2
j_call: TRBJ2-7
clone_size: -
cdr3_nt: TGTGCCGGCCAGAAGCGGGGAACCTACGAGCAGTACTTC
cdr3_aa: CAGQKRGTYEQYF

v_call: TRBV13
d_call: -
j_call: TRBJ1-1
clone_size: -
cdr3_nt: TGTGCCAGCAGCCTCGACAGAAAGAACACTGAAGCTTTCTTT
cdr3_aa: CASSLDRKNTEAFF

v_call: TRBV5-1
d_call: TRBD2
j_call: TRBJ2-2
clone_size: -
cdr3_nt: TGCGCCAGCAGCCTAACTAGCGGTGTCACCGGGGAGCTGTTTTTT
cdr3_aa: CASSLTSGVTGELFF

v_call: TRBV10-2
d_call: -
j_call: TRBJ2-5
clone_size: -
cdr3_nt: TGCGCCAGCAGGGGGGCAGAAGGCCGGCAAGAGACCCAGTACTTC
cdr3_aa: CASRGAEGRQETQYF

v_call: TRBV25-1
d_call: -
j_call: TRBJ1-1
clone_size: -
cdr3_nt: TGTGCCAGCAGTGAAGAACTTGGCGAAGCTTTCTTT
cdr3_aa: CASSEELGEAFF

v_call: TRBV11-2
d_call: TRBD2
j_call: TRBJ2-2
clone_size: -
cdr3_nt: TGTGCCAGCAGCGCAACCGGGACTACAACCGGGGAGCTGTTTTTT
cdr3_aa: CASSATGTTTGELFF

v_call: TRBV4-1
d_call: TRBD2
j_call: TRBJ2-7
clone_size: -
cdr3_nt: TGCGCCAGCAGCCAAGTACTAGCGGGGGCCCCGAACTACGAGCAGTACTTC
cdr3_aa: CASSQVLAGAPNYEQYF

v_call: TRBV5-1
d_call: TRBD2
j_call: TRBJ2-3
clone_size: few
cdr3_nt: TGCGCCAGCAGCCCGGTTCTAGCGGGAAACACAGATACGCAGTATTTT
cdr3_aa: CASSPVLAGNTDTQYF

v_call: TRBV10-3
d_call: -
j_call: TRBJ1-1
clone_size: once
cdr3_nt: TGTGCCATCAGTGAGTCGATGGGCAGAGGAGCGGACACTGAAGCTTTCTTT
cdr3_aa: CAISESMGRGADTEAFF

v_call: TRBV2
d_call: -
j_call: TRBJ2-1
clone_size: once
cdr3_nt: TGTGCCAGTGGGGACTGGAGAAATGAGCAGTTCTTC
cdr3_aa: CASGDWRNEQFF

v_call: TRBV11-2
d_call: -
j_call: TRBJ1-6
clone_size: -
cdr3_nt: TGTGCCAGCAGCTCCGCCGGAGGCCAGGGACCCTATAATTCACCCCTCCACTTT
cdr3_aa: CASSSAGGQGPYNSPLHF

v_call: TRBV7-2
d_call: -
j_call: TRBJ2-4
clone_size: -
cdr3_nt: TGTGCCAGCAGCATACAGGACATCGTAGGGCTAAACATTCAGTACTTC
cdr3_aa: CASSIQDIVGLNIQYF

v_call: TRBV30
d_call: -
j_call: TRBJ2-2
clone_size: few
cdr3_nt: TGTGCCTGGAGTGTCCCCGGGGAGCTGTTTTTT
cdr3_aa: CAWSVPGELFF

v_call: TRBV5-1
d_call: TRBD2
j_call: TRBJ2-3
clone_size: once
cdr3_nt: TGCGCCAGCAGCACATATAGCGGGGGGCACACAGATACGCAGTATTTT
cdr3_aa: CASSTYSGGHTDTQYF

v_call: TRBV30
d_call: -
j_call: TRBJ1-4
clone_size: few
cdr3_nt: TGTGCCTTGGCAGAGGGGACTAATGAAAAACTGTTTTTT
cdr3_aa: CALAEGTNEKLFF

v_call: TRBV5-6
d_call: TRBD1
j_call: TRBJ1-1
clone_size: -
cdr3_nt: TGTGCCAGCAGCTTCATCGGACAGGGGGACACTGAAGCTTTCTTT
cdr3_aa: CASSFIGQGDTEAFF

v_call: TRBV14
d_call: -
j_call: TRBJ2-7
clone_size: once
cdr3_nt: TGTGCCAGCAGCCAAGTAAGGCCAGGGAGCATCCACGAGCAGTACTTC
cdr3_aa: CASSQVRPGSIHEQYF

v_call: TRBV19
d_call: -
j_call: TRBJ1-5
clone_size: -
cdr3_nt: TGTGCCAGTAGTGTGTTGCCCCCTAGCAATCAGCCCCAGCATTTT
cdr3_aa: CASSVLPPSNQPQHF

v_call: TRBV7-8
d_call: -
j_call: TRBJ1-2
clone_size: -
cdr3_nt: TGTGCCAGCACCCCGCGTTCGGGGTCCAACTATGGCTACACCTTC
cdr3_aa: CASTPRSGSNYGYTF

v_call: TRBV28
d_call: -
j_call: TRBJ1-5
clone_size: -
cdr3_nt: TGTGCCAGCAGTTTAATGGGCTACCAGCCCCAGCATTTT
cdr3_aa: CASSLMGYQPQHF

v_call: TRBV6-6
d_call: -
j_call: TRBJ1-5
clone_size: -
cdr3_nt: TGTGCCAGCAGTTACCCTACAGGGCATGGAGGGGCCCAGCATTTT
cdr3_aa: CASSYPTGHGGAQHF

v_call: TRBV2
d_call: -
j_call: TRBJ2-7
clone_size: -
cdr3_nt: TGTGCCAGCAGTCCCGGAATTTACGAGCAGTACTTC
cdr3_aa: CASSPGIYEQYF

v_call: TRBV28
d_call: -
j_call: TRBJ1-1
clone_size: once
cdr3_nt: TGTGCCAGCAGTGAGGTGGTGGGCCGTCATTTAGACACTGAAGCTTTCTTT
cdr3_aa: CASSEVVGRHLDTEAFF

v_call: TRBV28
d_call: -
j_call: TRBJ1-5
clone_size: -
cdr3_nt: TGTGCCAGCAGTTTAACGCAAGGCGGCAATCAGCCCCAGCATTTT
cdr3_aa: CASSLTQGGNQPQHF